This entry lists 18 T cell receptor beta chains sequenced from one sample in a study of blood T cell repertoires in COVID-19. Using immunoSEQ multiplex PCR, the repertoire was profiled, and TCRdb retains in-frame clones only, with some absent. Among 75,000 to 95,000 clones listed, around 88% were seen once. What was sequenced was peripheral blood. These receptors were taken from a man in his sixties with acute or convalescent COVID-19.

The rearrangement joins TRBV4-1 to TRBJ1-2, with TRBD1 as a possible D gene (6 bases). The CDR3 covers 16 residues. Trimming stripped 0 bases from V and 4 bases from J, with 15 bases between. CDR1 is MGHRA and CDR2 is YSYEKL in the germline V gene. The CDR3 loop reads CASSQEANRDRYGYTF. CDR3 in DNA: TGCGCCAGCAGCCAAGAGGCTAACAGGGATCGCTATGGCTACACCTTC.

The gene calls are TRBV27 and TRBJ1-2; perhaps TRBD1 as D (6 bases). The V and J ends lost 8 bases and 4 bases respectively, with 20 bases between them. Per germline, CDR1 MNHEY and CDR2 SMNVEV (reference sequence). This CDR3 region has 15 residues. The CDR3 nucleotides read TGTGCCAGCTCCCTGGACCCAAGAGGGGGCTATGGCTACACCTTC. Translating gives CASSLDPRGGYGYTF.

In its sample, this clone was seen a few times. The gene calls are TRBV5-1 and TRBJ2-7, with TRBD1 identical over 7 bases. This CDR3 is 14 amino acids long. V shed 2 bases, J shed 1 base, and the junction held 3 bases outside the gene matches. In germline, CDR1 is SGHRS, CDR2 YFSETQ. In nucleotides, the CDR3 is TGCGCCAGCAGCTTCGACAGGGTTTCCTACGAGCAGTACTTC. This translates into CASSFDRVSYEQYF.

V gene TRBV27 combines with J gene TRBJ2-3; no definite D call. Germline CDR1 reads MNHEY; CDR2 reads SMNVEV (reference sequence). The V end was cut by 6 bases, the J end by 2 bases, with 9 bases between. The CDR3 extends over 13 amino acids. The CDR3 DNA reads as TGTGCCAGCAGCACTCTTATCACAGATACGCAGTATTTT. Its protein is CASSTLITDTQYF.

The CDR3 sequence: CASSSGGGAFF. CDR3 DNA: TGTGCCAGCAGTTCGGGGGGGGGAGCTTTCTTT. The rearrangement joins TRBV12-3 or TRBV12-4 to TRBJ1-1; D may be TRBD1 (5 bases). The V and J ends lost 4 bases and 10 bases respectively, with 10 bases between them. CDR3 size: 11 residues.

The chain employs TRBV3-1 (or the pseudogene TRBV3-2) and TRBJ2-7, with 9 bases aligning to TRBD2. This CDR3 contains 16 residues. CDR1 LGHDT and CDR2 YNNKEL come from the germline V gene (reference sequence). The V segment lost 1 base and the J segment 7 bases; nucleotides outside the gene matches: 11. The CDR3 bases are TGTGCCAGCAGCCAAGGTAGTCTTAATCTAGCGGGGGAGCAGTACTTC. This codes for CASSQGSLNLAGEQYF.

The sample holds one count of this clone. The chain combines TRBV12-3 or TRBV12-4 with TRBJ2-1; 8 bases align to TRBD2. V shed 7 bases, J shed 7 bases, and the junction held 3 bases outside the gene matches. The CDR3 contains 12 residues. This CDR3 reads CASTGGVNEQFF. For the CDR3, the DNA is TGTGCCAGCACCGGGGGGGTGAATGAGCAGTTCTTC.

The chain links TRBV7-2 to TRBJ2-2, with D maybe TRBD1 (5 bases). CDR3 length equals 14 residues. Germline V CDR1 and CDR2: SGHTA, FQGNSA. Trimming took off 7 bases at V and 6 bases at J, with 15 bases between the two ends. DNA of the CDR3: TGTGCCAGCACTTCCGGAGTAGGGGCCGGGGAGCTGTTTTTT. It is translated as CASTSGVGAGELFF. The full variable domain, with the rest looked up from reference TRBV7-2 and TRBJ2-2, is GAGVSQSPSNKVTEKGKDVELRCDPISGHTALYWYRQSLGQGLEFLIYFQGNSAPDKSGLPSDRFSAERTGGSVSTLTIQRTQQEDSAVYLCASTSGVGAGELFFGEGSRLTVL.

CDR3 amino acids: CASSYQREQFF. The CDR3 region has the DNA TGTGCCAGCAGTTACCAACGGGAGCAGTTCTTC. The rearrangement links TRBV6-2 or TRBV6-3 to TRBJ2-1, with D unresolved. CDR3 length: 11 residues. The V gene's germline CDR1 is MNHEY and CDR2 SVGEGT. Trimming removed 2 bases from V and 10 bases from J, with 6 bases in between.

The rearrangement uses TRBV6-5 and TRBJ2-4; D possibly corresponds to TRBD2 (6 bases). Trimming left V 8 bases short and J 0 bases short, with 14 bases between. The CDR3 consists of 15 residues. Germline CDR1 MNHEY, CDR2 SVGAGI. The chain's CDR3 is CASVGGELAKNIQYF. DNA of the CDR3: TGTGCCAGCGTGGGGGGAGAACTAGCCAAAAACATTCAGTACTTC.

V and J are TRBV27 and TRBJ2-7; no reliable D call. The V gene's germline CDR1 is MNHEY and CDR2 SMNVEV (reference sequence). This CDR3 is built from 13 residues. V lost 2 bases, J lost 0 bases, and 5 bases lay in between. As DNA, the CDR3 is TGTGCCAGCAGTTTAAGCCTCTCCTACGAGCAGTACTTC. Protein product: CASSLSLSYEQYF.

V usage is TRBV19 and J usage is TRBJ2-7; 7 nucleotides align to TRBD1. Germline CDR1 reads LNHDA; CDR2 reads SQIVND (reference sequence). V lost 6 bases, J lost 3 bases, and 8 bases stayed unmatched. This CDR3 spans 14 amino acids. CDR3 amino acids: CASSPWDSNYEQYF. For the CDR3, the DNA is TGTGCCAGTAGCCCCTGGGACAGCAACTACGAGCAGTACTTC.

The J gene is TRBJ2-1, the V gene TRBV5-6; D gene unclear. Germline CDR1 reads SGHDT; CDR2 reads YYEEEE. There are 16 residues in the CDR3. Trimming cost V 5 bases and J 0 bases, with 15 bases left between them. The CDR3 loop is CASSPRLPRSYNEQFF. In DNA form, the CDR3 reads TGTGCCAGCAGTCCGCGGCTGCCCCGCTCCTACAATGAGCAGTTCTTC.

The chain carries TRBV19 and TRBJ1-2; 7 bases match TRBD1. The CDR3 covers 15 residues. With V trimmed by 4 bases and J by 2 bases, 7 bases remained unmatched. Germline V gives CDR1 LNHDA, CDR2 SQIVND (reference sequence). The CDR3: CASSNDRVGNYGYTF. The DNA of the CDR3 is TGTGCCAGTAGTAACGACAGGGTGGGAAACTATGGCTACACCTTC.

V and J are TRBV9 and TRBJ1-4, with 8 bases matching TRBD1. CDR1 SGDLS and CDR2 YYNGEE come from the germline V gene. This CDR3 comprises 18 residues. The J segment lost 5 bases and the V segment lost 0 bases, leaving 12 bases of the junction unmatched. CDR3 coding DNA: TGTGCCAGCAGCGTAGAGGCACAGGGGGGGACTTCGAATGAAAAACTGTTTTTT. It is translated as CASSVEAQGGTSNEKLFF.

The gene calls are TRBV7-9 and TRBJ2-1, with TRBD2 identical over 12 bases. Germline CDR1 SEHNR, CDR2 FQNEAQ (reference sequence). The junction had 9 bases not matched to a gene; V was cut back by 1 base and J by 8 bases. The CDR3 sequence is 17 residues long. CDR3: CASSLGRLAGAGDEQFF. CDR3 bases: TGTGCCAGCAGCTTAGGGAGACTAGCGGGGGCCGGGGATGAGCAGTTCTTC.

V and J are TRBV4-3 and TRBJ2-2; TRBD2 matches 9 bases. The CDR3 contains 16 residues. Germline values: CDR1 LGHNA, CDR2 YSLEER. V lost 1 base, J lost 7 bases, and 7 bases stayed unmatched. This CDR3 reads CASSQVLRGGIGELFF. For the CDR3, the DNA is TGCGCCAGCAGCCAAGTATTGCGGGGGGGCATCGGGGAGCTGTTTTTT.

The CDR3: CASGLGRTAKETQYF. CDR3 sequence (DNA): TGTGCTAGTGGTTTGGGTCGGACAGCAAAAGAGACCCAGTACTTC. The genes are TRBV12-5 and TRBJ2-5; tentatively, D is TRBD1 (6 bases). Trimming pared 1 base from V and 3 bases from J, leaving 12 bases between. The CDR3 covers 15 residues. Germline-derived CDR1 and CDR2 are LGHNT and FRNRAP.